The TCR beta chain under discussion was sequenced for a study of control samples from healthy donors and cancer patients. Germline loops: CDR1 MRHNA, CDR2 SNTAGT. The CDR3 length is 15 residues. V was clipped by 6 bases and J by 5 bases; unmatched bases: 8. Clones were read by immunoSEQ multiplex PCR, and TCRdb kept only the in-frame ones, dropping some. The table has roughly 90,000 clones, about 92% seen once; the top ten hold over 1.3%. The source is a woman in her 30s in good health. The sample comprised blood. This rearrangement joins TRBV6-4 to TRBJ2-3; TRBD2 agrees at 10 bases. CDR3 DNA sequence: TGTGCCAGCAGGAAGGCAGCGGGGGGGATAGATACGCAGTATTTT. Protein product: CASRKAAGGIDTQYF.